One sample yielded the 21 T cell receptor beta chains listed below, sequenced in a study of blood T cell repertoires in COVID-19. The repertoire was sequenced with immunoSEQ multiplex PCR; TCRdb's copy has only in-frame clones and lacks some. The table records tens of thousands of clones, roughly 84% of them present only once. Sample: peripheral blood. All receptors come from a woman of 80 years or more with acute or convalescent COVID-19.

The V and J genes are TRBV2 and TRBJ2-1; 12 bases agree with TRBD2. CDR1 is SNHLY, CDR2 FYNNEI, per germline. V lost 6 bases and J lost 6; bases outside the gene matches: 12. The CDR3 spans 17 residues. CDR3: CASSFFARTSGINEQFF. DNA for the CDR3: TGTGCCAGCAGCTTCTTCGCCCGGACTAGCGGGATCAATGAGCAGTTCTTC. The full variable domain, its missing parts supplied by reference TRBV2 and TRBJ2-1, is EPEVTQTPSHQVTQMGQEVILRCVPISNHLYFYWYRQILGQKVEFLVSFYNNEISEKSEIFDDQFSVERPDGSNFTLKIRSTKLEDSAMYFCASSFFARTSGINEQFFGPGTRLTVL.

The chain is built from TRBV11-2 and TRBJ2-5; TRBD1 matches 9 bases. J was trimmed by 0 bases and V by 5 bases; bases with no gene match: 4. The CDR3 covers 15 residues. Germline V gives CDR1 SGHAT, CDR2 FQNNGV. The CDR3 spells CASSPGQGNQETQYF. The CDR3 nucleotides are TGTGCCAGCAGCCCAGGACAGGGGAACCAAGAGACCCAGTACTTC.

The genes are TRBV9 and TRBJ1-2; 12 bases align to TRBD1. V shed 4 bases and J 4 bases; nucleotides not matched to a gene: 2. Germline V lookup: CDR1 SGDLS, CDR2 YYNGEE. This CDR3 contains 14 residues. This CDR3 is CASSPGQGAYGYTF. CDR3 sequence (DNA): TGTGCCAGCAGCCCGGGACAGGGGGCCTATGGCTACACCTTC.

The rearrangement links TRBV12-5 to TRBJ1-1; D uncertain. Germline CDR1 reads LGHNT; CDR2 reads FRNRAP. V was clipped by 3 bases and J by 1 base, with 6 bases between them. The CDR3 runs to 13 residues. The CDR3 protein is CASGFAGNTEAFF. The CDR3 DNA follows: TGTGCTAGTGGTTTCGCAGGGAACACTGAAGCTTTCTTT.

The V and J genes are TRBV6-5 and TRBJ2-2; possibly TRBD1 for D (5 bases). Trimming pared 2 bases from V and 4 bases from J, leaving 11 bases between. The CDR3 consists of 15 residues. Looked up from germline, CDR1 is MNHEY and CDR2 is SVGAGI. The CDR3 DNA follows: TGTGCCAGCAGTTACGAGTCAGGGCCCACCGGGGAGCTGTTTTTT. This translates into CASSYESGPTGELFF.

CDR3: CASSQDGIAGGTGELFF. CDR3 sequence (DNA): TGTGCCAGCAGCCAAGATGGGATTGCGGGGGGGACCGGGGAGCTGTTTTTT. The rearrangement joins TRBV3-1 (or the pseudogene TRBV3-2) to TRBJ2-2; 9 bases fit TRBD2. The CDR3 totals 17 residues. With V trimmed by 0 bases and J by 5 bases, 7 bases remained unmatched. Germline assignment: CDR1 LGHDT and CDR2 YNNKEL (reference sequence).

This sequence joins TRBV3-1 (or the pseudogene TRBV3-2) and TRBJ2-3; TRBD2 agrees at 9 bases. The junction had 11 bases not matched to a gene; V was cut back by 4 bases and J by 0 bases. This CDR3 contains 18 residues. CDR1 and CDR2 from the germline V gene are LGHDT and YNNKEL (reference sequence). CDR3 amino acids: CASSPLGSGGLSTDTQYF. As DNA, the CDR3 is TGTGCCAGCAGCCCTTTGGGTAGCGGGGGCCTTAGCACAGATACGCAGTATTTT.

J is TRBJ2-1 and V is TRBV11-2, with D possibly being TRBD2 (6 bases). The V gene's germline CDR1 is SGHAT and CDR2 FQNNGV. Trimming pared 3 bases from V and 7 bases from J, leaving 13 bases between. The CDR3 is 14 amino acids. The CDR3 nucleotides read TGTGCCAGCAGCTTTAGGAGGGTGGGGAATGAGCAGTTCTTC. It encodes CASSFRRVGNEQFF.

This chain uses TRBV6-2 or TRBV6-3 with TRBJ1-1, with a weak D call TRBD1 (6 bases). Looked up from germline, CDR1 is MNHEY and CDR2 is SVGEGT. Trimming shortened V by 6 bases and J by 1 base, and 24 bases separated the two germline ends. The CDR3 totals 18 residues. DNA for the CDR3: TGTGCCAGCAGCCCCCGTTTCGGGGGGCGCGGGGGGAACACTGAAGCTTTCTTT. It is translated as CASSPRFGGRGGNTEAFF.

The CDR3 reads CASSLAPGLATEAFF. CDR3 DNA: TGTGCCAGCAGCTTAGCCCCAGGGCTGGCCACTGAAGCTTTCTTT. The chain has TRBV11-2 and TRBJ1-1; D may be TRBD1 (5 bases). CDR1 SGHAT and CDR2 FQNNGV come from the germline V gene. Trimming stripped 1 base from V and 4 bases from J, with 13 bases between. This CDR3 has 15 residues.

This clone was counted once. The rearrangement uses TRBV9 and TRBJ1-1, with 9 bases fitting TRBD1. The length of the CDR3 is 15 residues. In germline, CDR1 is SGDLS, CDR2 YYNGEE. V was pared by 1 base and J by 1 base, with 2 bases of the junction left unmatched. As DNA, the CDR3 is TGTGCCAGCAGCGTACTGGGACAGGGGAACACTGAAGCTTTCTTT. Its protein is CASSVLGQGNTEAFF.

CDR3 nucleotide sequence: TGTGCCACCAGCAGAGATGGGACACTCTCCTACGAGCAGTACTTC. It codes for CATSRDGTLSYEQYF. The chain has TRBV15 and TRBJ2-7; possibly TRBD1 for D (6 bases). There are 15 residues in the CDR3. Trimming stripped 0 bases from V and 0 bases from J, with 9 bases between. The V gene's germline CDR1 is LNHNV and CDR2 YYDKDF (reference sequence).

The chain carries TRBV18 and TRBJ1-1; the match to TRBD1 covers 7 bases. The CDR3 extends over 15 amino acids. V lost 3 bases to trimming and J lost 1 base; unmatched junction nucleotides: 5. Germline V CDR1 and CDR2: KGHSH, LQKENI. CDR3 DNA: TGTGCCAGCTCACCCGGAGGGGGCCCGAACACTGAAGCTTTCTTT. This encodes CASSPGGGPNTEAFF.

J is TRBJ1-2 and V is TRBV28; TRBD1 matches at 8 bases. Germline lookup yields CDR1 MDHEN and CDR2 SYDVKM. V gave up 8 bases and J gave up 4 bases; unmatched junction bases: 0. The CDR3 covers 11 residues. The CDR3 here is CASGQGYGYTF. The CDR3, as DNA: TGTGCCAGCGGACAGGGCTATGGCTACACCTTC.

The chain couples TRBV5-1 to TRBJ1-1; D ambiguous. V was cut by 3 bases and J by 5 bases, with 14 bases left in between. CDR1 is SGHRS, CDR2 YFSETQ, per germline. The CDR3 is 14 amino acids. CDR3 DNA sequence: TGCGCCAGCAGCTCCGGAAGGGAGGGAACTGAAGCTTTCTTT. Translation gives CASSSGREGTEAFF.

This chain joins TRBV12-3 or TRBV12-4 and TRBJ1-5; D is undetermined. The V gene lost 3 bases and the J gene lost 7 bases, with 7 bases spanning the gap. The CDR3 runs to 12 residues. The CDR3 loop is CASSFGRQPQHF. The CDR3 DNA reads as TGTGCCAGCAGTTTCGGTCGGCAGCCCCAGCATTTT.

The chain carries TRBV30 and TRBJ2-1; weak D call: TRBD2 (5 bases). The germline gives CDR1 GTSNPN, CDR2 SVGIG (reference sequence). The CDR3 runs to 13 residues. V gave up 3 bases and J gave up 4 bases, with 10 bases separating them. In DNA, the CDR3 is TGTGCCTGGAGCACCACGGGGTACAATGAGCAGTTCTTC. It is translated as CAWSTTGYNEQFF.

The chain has TRBV27 and TRBJ2-6; 8 bases line up with TRBD2. The CDR3 consists of 17 residues. The germline CDR1 and CDR2 sequences are MNHEY and SMNVEV (reference sequence). Unmatched junction bases numbered 6, after V lost 5 bases and J lost 0 bases. The CDR3, as DNA: TGTGCCAGCAGTGAGCGGGGGCCCCTCTCTGGGGCCAACGTCCTGACTTTC. It translates to CASSERGPLSGANVLTF.

V usage is TRBV3-1 (or the pseudogene TRBV3-2) and J usage is TRBJ2-1; D possibly corresponds to TRBD2 (6 bases). This CDR3 has 15 residues. V was clipped by 1 base and J by 2 bases, with 9 bases between them. CDR1 and CDR2 (germline): LGHDT, YNNKEL (reference sequence). CDR3 coding DNA: TGTGCCAGCAGCCAAGGCGGGGTTACCTACAATGAGCAGTTCTTC. Protein sequence: CASSQGGVTYNEQFF.

The chain combines TRBV29-1 with TRBJ2-7; 9 nucleotides agree with TRBD1. Germline V gene data show CDR1 as SQVTM and CDR2 as ANQGSEA. The CDR3 is made up of 13 amino acids. V gave up 4 bases and J gave up 3 bases; unmatched junction bases: 4. CDR3 residues: CSVGHRGHYEQYF. The CDR3 DNA reads as TGCAGCGTTGGCCACAGGGGGCACTACGAGCAGTACTTC.

The chain combines TRBV4-2 with TRBJ2-2; the D gene is possibly TRBD1 (5 bases). V lost 1 base to trimming and J lost 2 bases, with 11 bases between them. Per germline, CDR1 LGHNA and CDR2 YNFKEQ. The CDR3 spans 16 residues. CDR3 sequence: CASSQGNRINTGELFF. CDR3 bases: TGTGCCAGCAGCCAAGGGAACAGGATTAACACCGGGGAGCTGTTTTTT.